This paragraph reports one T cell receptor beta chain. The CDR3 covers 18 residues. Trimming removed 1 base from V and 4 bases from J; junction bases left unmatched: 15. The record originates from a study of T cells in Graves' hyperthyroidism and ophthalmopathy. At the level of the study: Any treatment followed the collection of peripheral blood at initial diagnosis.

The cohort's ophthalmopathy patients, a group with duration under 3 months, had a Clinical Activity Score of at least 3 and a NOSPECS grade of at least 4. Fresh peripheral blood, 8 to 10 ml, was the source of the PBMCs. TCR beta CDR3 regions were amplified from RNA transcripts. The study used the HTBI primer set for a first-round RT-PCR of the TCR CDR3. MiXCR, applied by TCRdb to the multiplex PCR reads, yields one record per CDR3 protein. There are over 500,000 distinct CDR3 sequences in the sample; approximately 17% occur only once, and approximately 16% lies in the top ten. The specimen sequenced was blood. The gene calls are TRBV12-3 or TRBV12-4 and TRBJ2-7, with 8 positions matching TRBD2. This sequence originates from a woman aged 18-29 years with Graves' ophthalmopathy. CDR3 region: CASSLDTGGVSGVYEQYF. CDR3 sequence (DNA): TGTGCCAGCAGTTTAGATACGGGAGGGGTATCGGGGGTTTACGAGCAGTACTTC.